The 11 T cell receptor beta chains below were found in one sample sequenced in a study of cytomegalovirus exposure and HLA in healthy donors. Produced via immunoSEQ multiplex PCR; TCRdb's table is partial and in-frame only. The repertoire consists of more than 300,000 clones, with just over 85% occurring once and the leading ten covering about 0.8%. Sequenced input: PBMCs. The receptor set was obtained from a woman aged 18-29 years in good health and CMV-seronegative.

The V and J genes are TRBV4-2 and TRBJ2-5; a possible D gene is TRBD1 (6 bases). Germline CDR1 reads LGHNA; CDR2 reads YNFKEQ. The CDR3 loop spans 15 amino acids. Trimming removed 2 bases from V and 1 base from J, with 11 bases in between. The CDR3 is CASSQTETGQETQYF. The CDR3 DNA sequence: TGTGCCAGCAGCCAAACCGAGACAGGCCAAGAGACCCAGTACTTC.

This chain joins TRBV7-2 and TRBJ2-5; 9 bases map to TRBD1. This CDR3 is built from 15 residues. The trim removed 4 bases at V and 1 base at J, leaving 4 bases unmatched. Per the germline V gene, CDR1 is SGHTA and CDR2 is FQGNSA. The CDR3 bases are TGTGCCAGCAGCTCTACGACAGGGGGCCAAGAGACCCAGTACTTC. Its translation: CASSSTTGGQETQYF.

V usage is TRBV6-6 and J usage is TRBJ1-2; D possibly corresponds to TRBD1 (6 bases). V was trimmed by 2 bases and J by 3 bases, leaving 13 bases between them. CDR3 length: 15 residues. Germline V gene sequence: CDR1 MNHNY, CDR2 SVGAGI (reference sequence). The CDR3, as DNA: TGTGCCAGCAGTTACCTTGACAGGCCGTACTATGGCTACACCTTC. It is translated as CASSYLDRPYYGYTF.

CDR3 protein: CASSYSGTDYGYTF. The CDR3 DNA reads as TGTGCCAGCAGTTACTCGGGGACAGATTATGGCTACACCTTC. J is TRBJ1-2 and V is TRBV6-5; 7 bases are shared with TRBD1. Trimming cost V 0 bases and J 5 bases; bases outside gene matches: 3. The germline gives CDR1 MNHEY, CDR2 SVGAGI. The CDR3 covers 14 residues.

V usage is TRBV11-2 and J usage is TRBJ2-1; TRBD2 matches at 7 bases. V shed 5 bases, J shed 4 bases, and the junction held 8 bases outside the gene matches. CDR1 SGHAT and CDR2 FQNNGV come from the germline V gene. The CDR3 length is 15 residues. The CDR3 DNA reads TGTGCCAGCAGCCCCCGACTAGCAGCATACAATGAGCAGTTCTTC. Its translation: CASSPRLAAYNEQFF.

The genes are TRBV11-2 and TRBJ2-7; D call uncertain. V was pared by 0 bases and J by 2 bases, with 8 bases between. The CDR3 runs 14 residues. Germline V gives CDR1 SGHAT, CDR2 FQNNGV. CDR3 loop: CASSLDRRTYEQYF. The CDR3, as DNA: TGTGCCAGCAGCTTAGACAGGCGAACCTACGAGCAGTACTTC. Variable domain in full (rest from reference TRBV11-2 and TRBJ2-7): EAGVAQSPRYKIIEKRQSVAFWCNPISGHATLYWYQQILGQGPKLLIQFQNNGVVDDSQLPKDRFSAERLKGVDSTLKIQPAKLEDSAVYLCASSLDRRTYEQYFGPGTRLTVT.

This clone was seen more than once but under ten times. The rearrangement joins TRBV29-1 to TRBJ1-2, with 7 bases matching TRBD1. Germline loops: CDR1 SQVTM, CDR2 ANQGSEA. This CDR3 contains 14 residues. J lost 5 bases, V lost 3 bases, and 9 bases had no gene match. The CDR3 nucleotides read TGCAGCGTTGAGCGTGGGACAGTCCTGTATGGCTACACCTTC. Its protein is CSVERGTVLYGYTF.

The chain's CDR3 is CASSEKGAWQPQHF. The CDR3 DNA follows: TGTGCCAGCAGCGAAAAGGGGGCATGGCAGCCCCAGCATTTT. This chain connects TRBV9 to TRBJ1-5; 7 nucleotides agree with TRBD1. CDR3 size: 14 residues. CDR1 and CDR2 (germline): SGDLS, YYNGEE. With V trimmed by 3 bases and J by 7 bases, 7 bases remained unmatched.

The chain joins TRBV2 to TRBJ2-5, with 7 positions matching TRBD1. CDR1 SNHLY and CDR2 FYNNEI come from the germline V gene. There are 14 residues in the CDR3. V lost 4 bases and J lost 2; bases outside the gene matches: 4. For the CDR3, the DNA is TGTGCCAGCAGTGTCGGACAGGCTCAAGAGACCCAGTACTTC. Translated: CASSVGQAQETQYF.

The rearrangement joins TRBV10-3 to TRBJ2-7; 7 bases agree with TRBD1. Germline lookup yields CDR1 ENHRY and CDR2 SYGVKD. The CDR3 sequence is 14 residues long. V shed 6 bases, J shed 4 bases, and the junction held 9 bases outside the gene matches. CDR3 DNA: TGTGCCATCAGCCCGGGACAGCAATTATACGAGCAGTACTTC. It encodes CAISPGQQLYEQYF.

The rearrangement uses TRBV6-5 and TRBJ1-5, with 9 bases that match TRBD1. Germline V gene lookup returns CDR1 MNHEY and CDR2 SVGAGI. V was clipped by 0 bases and J by 9 bases; unmatched bases: 9. The CDR3 has 16 amino acids. The CDR3 reads CASSYSRTGGRGPQHF. CDR3 nucleotides: TGTGCCAGCAGTTACTCGAGAACAGGGGGCCGAGGGCCCCAGCATTTT.